Following are 29 T cell receptor beta chains from one sample sequenced in a study of cytomegalovirus exposure and HLA in healthy donors. The primer mix had 60 Vbeta and 13 Jbeta primers. Only in-frame clones appear in the TCRdb table, and some are missing; sequencing was by immunoSEQ multiplex PCR. The repertoire holds 150,000 to 200,000 clones, with roughly 80% as singletons. The specimen was PBMCs. These TCRs come from a woman aged 40 to 50 in good health and CMV-seronegative.

This clone occurred many times. This rearrangement joins TRBV4-1 to TRBJ2-7; unclear D gene. Trimming left V 0 bases short and J 3 bases short, with 12 bases between. The germline CDR1 and CDR2 sequences are MGHRA and YSYEKL. The CDR3 runs 15 residues. This chain's CDR3 is CASSQDPNSHYEQYF. DNA of the CDR3: TGCGCCAGCAGCCAAGACCCCAACAGTCACTACGAGCAGTACTTC.

This clone was detected a few times. This chain joins TRBV4-2 and TRBJ2-1; 8 bases map to TRBD2. Per the germline V gene, CDR1 is LGHNA and CDR2 is YNFKEQ. This CDR3 has 15 amino acids. V trimming: 4 bases; J trimming: 3 bases; junction bases outside the gene matches: 5. CDR3 in DNA: TGTGCCAGCAGCCCCGTGCGGGGGGACTACAATGAGCAGTTCTTC. Translating gives CASSPVRGDYNEQFF.

The V and J genes are TRBV27 and TRBJ1-4; D possibly corresponds to TRBD1 (5 bases). The V gene's germline CDR1 is MNHEY and CDR2 SMNVEV (reference sequence). The CDR3 runs 15 residues. V was clipped by 5 bases and J by 8 bases, with 18 bases between them. CDR3 in amino acids: CASSRVAQATEKLFF. CDR3 nucleotides: TGTGCCAGCAGTCGGGTTGCACAGGCGACGGAAAAACTGTTTTTT.

This clone appeared once. J is TRBJ1-2 and V is TRBV2; TRBD1 might be the D (6 bases). Deletions cut 5 bases from V and 7 bases from J, with 8 bases between. The CDR3 has 11 residues. Germline V lookup: CDR1 SNHLY, CDR2 FYNNEI. The CDR3 loop reads CASSNRVGYTF. CDR3 DNA: TGTGCCAGCAGTAACAGGGTTGGCTACACCTTC.

The V call is TRBV2, the J call TRBJ2-5; a weak D match, TRBD2 (7 bases). Between the trimmed V and J ends, which lost 3 bases and 0 bases, there was a span of 14 bases. Germline V lookup: CDR1 SNHLY, CDR2 FYNNEI. CDR3 length: 16 amino acids. The CDR3 DNA follows: TGTGCCAGCAGTGATGAGCGGGGACAATACCAAGAGACCCAGTACTTC. Translated, it gives CASSDERGQYQETQYF.

The chain uses TRBV27 and TRBJ2-7; D possibly corresponds to TRBD1 (6 bases). The V gene's germline CDR1 is MNHEY and CDR2 SMNVEV (reference sequence). The CDR3 contains 15 residues. V shed 3 bases and J shed 4 bases, with 16 bases lying between them. The CDR3 spells CASSLYTGSGYEQYF. In DNA, the CDR3 is TGTGCCAGCAGTTTGTATACAGGGAGTGGGTACGAGCAGTACTTC.

The V call is TRBV28, the J call TRBJ2-3; 8 nucleotides match TRBD1. The CDR3 sequence is 15 residues long. Trimming cost V 3 bases and J 4 bases; bases outside gene matches: 6. Germline CDR1 and CDR2: MDHEN and SYDVKM. The CDR3 loop is CASSFRGQAPDTQYF. In DNA form, the CDR3 reads TGTGCCAGCAGTTTTAGGGGACAGGCTCCAGATACGCAGTATTTT.

This chain connects TRBV11-3 to TRBJ2-1; D possibly corresponds to TRBD2 (5 bases). Germline V gives CDR1 SGHNT, CDR2 YENEEA. Trimming took 0 bases from V and 0 from J, leaving 15 bases between them. The CDR3 totals 18 residues. The DNA for the CDR3 is TGTGCCAGCAGCTTAGAACGGTCCGCTAGCTCCTCCTACAATGAGCAGTTCTTC. It yields the protein CASSLERSASSSYNEQFF.

The count of this clone is one. This chain joins TRBV18 and TRBJ2-6; 9 bases are a match to TRBD1. Germline CDR1 reads KGHSH; CDR2 reads LQKENI. J was trimmed by 0 bases and V by 3 bases; bases with no gene match: 12. This CDR3 comprises 20 residues. The DNA for the CDR3 is TGTGCCAGCTCACCCTCCTGGCCGGGACAGGGACCCTCTGGGGCCAACGTCCTGACTTTC. Translation gives CASSPSWPGQGPSGANVLTF.

This chain links TRBV20-1 with TRBJ2-5, with D maybe TRBD2 (5 bases). Trimming left V 4 bases short and J 5 bases short, with 5 bases between. CDR1 is DFQATT, CDR2 SNEGSKA, per germline (reference sequence). This CDR3 region has 10 residues. In nucleotides, the CDR3 is TGCAGTGCTAAGCGGGAGACCCAGTACTTC. Protein: CSAKRETQYF.

The V call is TRBV5-1, the J call TRBJ2-3; TRBD1 aligns across 7 bases. The CDR3 spans 14 residues. CDR1 is SGHRS and CDR2 is YFSETQ in the germline V gene. V was pared by 4 bases and J by 5 bases, with 7 bases of the junction left unmatched. This CDR3 is CASSQRQGVDTQYF. The DNA of the CDR3 is TGCGCCAGCAGCCAACGGCAGGGGGTAGATACGCAGTATTTT.

This clone has just a few counts. The chain is built from TRBV4-1 and TRBJ2-1; a possible D gene is TRBD2 (6 bases). Trimming shortened V by 3 bases and J by 0 bases, and 15 bases separated the two germline ends. Germline values: CDR1 MGHRA, CDR2 YSYEKL. The CDR3 totals 17 residues. CDR3: CASSQGIAVSSYNEQFF. DNA for the CDR3: TGCGCCAGCAGCCAGGGCATAGCGGTCAGCTCCTACAATGAGCAGTTCTTC.

The chain uses TRBV6-6 and TRBJ1-2, with TRBD1 matching over 8 bases. The CDR3 is 13 amino acids. With V trimmed by 5 bases and J by 2 bases, 1 base remained unmatched. CDR1 and CDR2 (germline): MNHNY, SVGAGI (reference sequence). CDR3 sequence (DNA): TGTGCCAGCAGTAGACAGGGGAACTATGGCTACACCTTC. This codes for CASSRQGNYGYTF.

The chain joins TRBV19 to TRBJ1-4; 7 bases line up with TRBD1. V shed 7 bases, J shed 4 bases, and the junction held 3 bases outside the gene matches. Germline lookup yields CDR1 LNHDA and CDR2 SQIVND (reference sequence). The CDR3 extends over 13 amino acids. CDR3 sequence (DNA): TGTGCCAGTACCAGGGGGTATAATGAAAAACTGTTTTTT. Translated: CASTRGYNEKLFF.

This clone was detected a few times. The V and J genes are TRBV4-3 and TRBJ2-1; 12 nucleotides agree with TRBD1. This CDR3 contains 16 residues. Germline lookup yields CDR1 LGHNA and CDR2 YSLEER. After removal of 1 base from V and 5 bases from J, the junction contained 3 bases not matched to a gene. The DNA for the CDR3 is TGCGCCAGCAGCCAAGTGGGACAGGGGGCCCACAATGAGCAGTTCTTC. Amino acid sequence: CASSQVGQGAHNEQFF.

The V call is TRBV11-3, the J call TRBJ2-1, with TRBD2 matching 10 bases. The CDR3 loop spans 16 amino acids. The trim removed 5 bases at V and 3 bases at J, leaving 7 bases unmatched. CDR1 and CDR2 (germline): SGHNT, YENEEA. The CDR3: CASSLTSGWGYNEQFF. CDR3 nucleotide sequence: TGTGCCAGCAGCCTGACTAGCGGGTGGGGCTACAATGAGCAGTTCTTC.

The V gene is TRBV7-2, the J gene TRBJ2-3; the match to TRBD2 covers 10 bases. The CDR3 contains 16 residues. J gave up 3 bases and V 5 bases, and 8 bases lay outside the gene matches. CDR1 SGHTA and CDR2 FQGNSA come from the germline V gene. CDR3 DNA: TGTGCCAGCAGCCAGAATAGCGGGGGGCCGACAGATACGCAGTATTTT. Translating gives CASSQNSGGPTDTQYF.

V usage is TRBV7-2 and J usage is TRBJ1-1; D is possibly TRBD1 (5 bases). The CDR3 is made up of 16 amino acids. Trimming took 5 bases from V and 11 from J, leaving 27 bases between them. Germline loops: CDR1 SGHTA, CDR2 FQGNSA. The DNA for the CDR3 is TGTGCCAGCAGCCCAATACTACTTTCGGGGGTCCCTATGGCTTTCTTT. This translates into CASSPILLSGVPMAFF.

The chain joins TRBV28 to TRBJ1-1; D remains ambiguous. CDR3 length: 14 amino acids. Germline-derived CDR1 and CDR2 are MDHEN and SYDVKM. Trimming cost V 4 bases and J 5 bases, with 14 bases left between them. The CDR3 is CASSSQIGRTEAFF. In DNA form, the CDR3 reads TGTGCCAGCAGTTCACAAATTGGGCGAACTGAAGCTTTCTTT.

The chain couples TRBV10-2 to TRBJ1-1; D unclear. In germline, CDR1 is WSHSY, CDR2 SAAADI. The CDR3 loop spans 14 amino acids. The V end was cut by 3 bases, the J end by 2 bases, with 10 bases between. The CDR3 region has the DNA TGCGCCAGCAGTGACGGCAGGTCAAACACTGAAGCTTTCTTT. The encoded protein is CASSDGRSNTEAFF.

The chain couples TRBV7-9 to TRBJ1-1; D is perhaps TRBD1 (5 bases). The CDR3 runs to 14 residues. Germline CDR1 and CDR2: SEHNR and FQNEAQ (reference sequence). Trimming cost V 1 base and J 8 bases, with 14 bases left between them. CDR3 protein: CASSLVAGLAEAFF. DNA for the CDR3: TGTGCCAGCAGCTTAGTGGCAGGGCTTGCGGAAGCTTTCTTT.

The rearrangement links TRBV29-1 to TRBJ2-1, with D perhaps TRBD2 (6 bases). The germline V gene encodes CDR1 SQVTM and CDR2 ANQGSEA. The CDR3 runs 15 residues. The V gene lost 4 bases and the J gene lost 4 bases, with 17 bases spanning the gap. The CDR3 spells CSVGAGAGRYNEQFF. CDR3 nucleotide sequence: TGCAGCGTTGGCGCCGGGGCGGGAAGATACAATGAGCAGTTCTTC.

This chain uses TRBV6-5 with TRBJ2-7, with 10 positions matching TRBD1. CDR1 and CDR2 (germline): MNHEY, SVGAGI. The CDR3 runs 16 residues. V trimming: 0 bases; J trimming: 4 bases; junction bases outside the gene matches: 6. In DNA form, the CDR3 reads TGTGCCAGCAGTTACTCCTCGACAGGGGGCACGTACGAGCAGTACTTC. Protein product: CASSYSSTGGTYEQYF.

V gene TRBV28 combines with J gene TRBJ1-2; tentative D call: TRBD1 (6 bases). CDR3 length: 14 amino acids. From germline, CDR1 is MDHEN and CDR2 SYDVKM. V lost 5 bases, J lost 4 bases, and 14 bases lay in between. CDR3 region: CASSLRGRVYGYTF. DNA for the CDR3: TGTGCCAGCAGTCTCAGGGGTCGGGTCTATGGCTACACCTTC.

This sequence joins TRBV5-4 and TRBJ2-5; D might be TRBD1 (6 bases). The J call may be incorrect, as the DNA end agrees better with TRBJ2-7. The CDR3 has 15 amino acids. Germline assignment: CDR1 SGHNT and CDR2 YYREEE (reference sequence). The CDR3: CASSLDGTPAYEQYF. CDR3 DNA: TGTGCCAGCAGCTTGGACGGGACACCTGCCTACGAGCAGTACTTC.

The table lists this clone with a count of one. The rearrangement links TRBV6-5 to TRBJ1-6, with a tentative D call TRBD1 (5 bases). Germline CDR1 MNHEY, CDR2 SVGAGI. This CDR3 has 15 amino acids. V lost 0 bases, J lost 10 bases, and 13 bases lay in between. CDR3 residues: CASSYSKGDRSPLHF. The CDR3, as DNA: TGTGCCAGCAGTTACTCGAAAGGGGATCGATCACCCCTCCACTTT.

This chain connects TRBV29-1 to TRBJ2-7, with TRBD1 as a possible D gene (6 bases). CDR3 length: 13 amino acids. Trimming cost V 1 base and J 6 bases, with 13 bases left between them. Germline lookup yields CDR1 SQVTM and CDR2 ANQGSEA. CDR3 sequence: CSVEGPGECEQYF. Here the CDR3 DNA reads TGCAGCGTTGAAGGGCCAGGGGAGTGCGAGCAGTACTTC.

The V call is TRBV10-3, the J call TRBJ2-7, with a tentative D call TRBD2 (7 bases). V shed 11 bases and J shed 6 bases, with 23 bases lying between them. Germline loops: CDR1 ENHRY, CDR2 SYGVKD. This CDR3 region has 14 residues. As DNA, the CDR3 is TGTGCCGTGCGGAGGGGGGGGGAAACGGGCGAGCAGTACTTC. It encodes CAVRRGGETGEQYF.

The rearrangement joins TRBV5-1 to TRBJ2-1; TRBD1 matches at 9 bases. Germline-derived CDR1 and CDR2 are SGHRS and YFSETQ. This CDR3 spans 15 amino acids. Trimming took 3 bases from V and 6 from J; bases not matched to a gene: 7. In nucleotides, the CDR3 is TGCGCCAGCAGCTCGCCCGGGACAGGGCGCAATGAGCAGTTCTTC. Residues: CASSSPGTGRNEQFF. Full variable domain (outside the CDR3, taken from reference TRBV5-1 and TRBJ2-1): KAGVTQTPRYLIKTRGQQVTLSCSPISGHRSVSWYQQTPGQGLQFLFEYFSETQRNKGNFPGRFSGRQFSNSRSEMNVSTLELGDSALYLCASSSPGTGRNEQFFGPGTRLTVL.